These 16 T cell receptor beta chains share one sample of origin, sequenced in a study of CD8 T cells in ankylosing spondylitis. Regarding the study as a whole: Apparently characteristic of ankylosing spondylitis blood was a TCR beta motif (about 8 highly homologous variants).

TCRdb analysed the 5' RACE reads with MiXCR anew, one entry per CDR3 protein. Of around 770,000 distinct CDR3 sequences listed, around a fifth are singletons. Their antigens are not known. The sample was blood, either unsorted or a sorted T cell fraction (not recorded which). These receptors were obtained from a male donor with ankylosing spondylitis.

The genes are TRBV18 and TRBJ2-3, with D possibly being TRBD2 (6 bases). The V and J ends lost 3 bases and 1 base respectively, with 11 bases between them. Germline V CDR1 and CDR2: KGHSH, LQKENI. This CDR3 region has 15 residues. CDR3 in amino acids: CASSPAREGTDTQYF. Written as DNA, the CDR3 is TGTGCCAGCTCACCGGCCAGGGAGGGCACAGATACGCAGTATTTT.

V is TRBV29-1 and J is TRBJ2-3; perhaps D is TRBD1 or TRBD2 (7 bases each). V lost 6 bases and J lost 0, with 19 bases in between. This CDR3 comprises 16 residues. The germline V gene encodes CDR1 SQVTM and CDR2 ANQGSEA. The CDR3 sequence: CSVLTGRGQSTDTQYF. The CDR3 region has the DNA TGCAGCGTCTTGACGGGGAGGGGACAGAGCACAGATACGCAGTATTTT.

The CDR3 DNA is TGTGCCAGCAGCCCATCGGGACAGTCACACACCGGGGAGCTGTTTTTT. It codes for CASSPSGQSHTGELFF. The chain joins TRBV7-3 to TRBJ2-2, with 7 bases that match TRBD1. This CDR3 contains 16 residues. Germline assignment: CDR1 SGHTA and CDR2 FQGTGA. Trimming removed 5 bases from V and 3 bases from J; junction bases left unmatched: 9. Combining the CDR3 with reference TRBV7-3 and TRBJ2-2 gives the whole variable domain GAGVSQTPSNKVTEKGKYVELRCDPISGHTALYWYRQSLGQGPEFLIYFQGTGAADDSGLPNDRFFAVRPEGSVSTLKIQRTERGDSAVYLCASSPSGQSHTGELFFGEGSRLTVL.

This chain joins TRBV3-1 and TRBJ2-1, with a tentative D call TRBD2 (6 bases). The germline CDR1 and CDR2 sequences are LGHDT and YNNKEL (reference sequence). The V end was cut by 4 bases, the J end by 8 bases, with 15 bases between. The CDR3 has 14 amino acids. Here the CDR3 reads CASSPGLMLDEQFF. CDR3 nucleotide sequence: TGTGCCAGCAGCCCGGGACTGATGCTGGATGAGCAGTTCTTC.

V gene TRBV7-8 combines with J gene TRBJ1-1; 10 bases are a match to TRBD1. The trim removed 7 bases at V and 4 bases at J, leaving 6 bases unmatched. Per the germline V gene, CDR1 is SGHVS and CDR2 is FQNEAQ. There are 14 residues in the CDR3. The CDR3 loop reads CASTPRTGGTEAFF. The CDR3 DNA reads as TGTGCCAGCACGCCACGGACAGGGGGCACTGAAGCTTTCTTT.

This sequence joins TRBV12-3 or TRBV12-4 and TRBJ2-3; 8 bases line up with TRBD2. The V gene end was trimmed by 2 bases and the J gene end by 1 base; junction bases not matched to a gene: 8. This CDR3 comprises 17 residues. The CDR3 DNA reads TGTGCCAGCAGTTTAACGGGGGGGGGCCTTGGCACAGATACGCAGTATTTT. This translates into CASSLTGGGLGTDTQYF.

This clonotype appeared a single time. The V and J genes are TRBV18 and TRBJ2-1; 8 nucleotides line up with TRBD2. This CDR3 region has 14 residues. J lost 7 bases, V lost 3 bases, and 5 bases had no gene match. The germline CDR1 and CDR2 sequences are KGHSH and LQKENI. This chain's CDR3 is CASSPQTGGNEQFF. In DNA form, the CDR3 reads TGTGCCAGCTCACCTCAAACGGGGGGGAATGAGCAGTTCTTC.

The CDR3 spells CASSKGGGTKFYEQYF. In DNA, the CDR3 is TGTGCCAGCAGCAAAGGGGGCGGGACCAAATTCTACGAGCAGTACTTC. The gene calls are TRBV21-1 and TRBJ2-7; TRBD1, as called in the table, went unchecked against the DNA. TRBV21-1 constitutes a pseudogene. This CDR3 has 16 residues.

The chain couples TRBV10-3 to TRBJ2-1, with TRBD1 matching over 8 bases. With 10 bases clipped from V and 4 bases from J, the junction kept 6 bases outside the gene matches. The germline V gene encodes CDR1 ENHRY and CDR2 SYGVKD. The CDR3 has 13 residues. The CDR3 loop reads CATTGDAYNEQFF. In DNA, the CDR3 is TGTGCCACGACAGGGGACGCTTACAATGAGCAGTTCTTC.

The sample holds a few counts of this clonotype. V usage is TRBV7-6 and J usage is TRBJ1-2; 7 nucleotides agree with TRBD1. V lost 5 bases, J lost 2 bases, and 5 bases stayed unmatched. From germline, CDR1 is SGHVS and CDR2 FNYEAQ. CDR3 length: 14 residues. The CDR3, as DNA: TGTGCCAGCAGCCCCGGGACAGACAACTATGGCTACACCTTC. Amino acids: CASSPGTDNYGYTF.

The V and J genes are TRBV12-3 or TRBV12-4 and TRBJ1-1; 11 nucleotides match TRBD1. This CDR3 contains 14 residues. With V trimmed by 6 bases and J by 11 bases, 11 bases remained unmatched. CDR3 residues: CASSYGTGGWSAFF. For the CDR3, the DNA is TGTGCCAGCAGCTACGGGACAGGGGGATGGAGTGCTTTCTTT.

The chain joins TRBV12-3 or TRBV12-4 to TRBJ2-5; D is possibly TRBD2 (6 bases). Trimming took 5 bases from V and 3 from J, leaving 19 bases between them. The CDR3 runs to 16 residues. The CDR3 sequence: CASSPGLGRREETQYF. Here the CDR3 DNA reads TGTGCCAGCAGTCCCGGGCTTGGACGGAGGGAAGAGACCCAGTACTTC.

V and J are TRBV5-6 and TRBJ2-2, with D perhaps matching TRBD2 (7 bases). Germline lookup yields CDR1 SGHDT and CDR2 YYEEEE. This CDR3 region has 17 residues. Trimming stripped 1 base from V and 5 bases from J, with 18 bases between. CDR3 DNA sequence: TGTGCCAGCAGCTTGAGTCGGGGGGCAGCCGGGACCGGGGAGCTGTTTTTT. Protein: CASSLSRGAAGTGELFF.

This clonotype occurred many times. The chain joins TRBV3-1 to TRBJ2-7; 9 positions agree with TRBD1. Per germline, CDR1 LGHDT and CDR2 YNNKEL (reference sequence). J was trimmed by 1 base and V by 4 bases; bases with no gene match: 5. CDR3 length: 15 residues. CDR3 sequence: CASSPEDRGSYEQYF. The CDR3, as DNA: TGTGCCAGCAGCCCAGAGGACAGGGGATCCTACGAGCAGTACTTC.

This clonotype appeared once. This chain links TRBV7-9 with TRBJ1-4, with a possible D match to TRBD1 (5 bases). The length of the CDR3 is 16 residues. The germline V and J ends were trimmed by 2 bases and 4 bases, with 14 bases remaining between them. Germline V lookup: CDR1 SEHNR, CDR2 FQNEAQ (reference sequence). CDR3 sequence (DNA): TGTGCCAGCAGCTTATCTTGGGACGTACGTAATGAAAAACTGTTTTTT. Its protein product is CASSLSWDVRNEKLFF.

Only a few counts were recorded for this clonotype. V usage is TRBV12-3 or TRBV12-4 and J usage is TRBJ1-4; TRBD1 is a possible D gene (5 bases). The CDR3 has 14 residues. V was cut by 3 bases and J by 4 bases, with 9 bases left in between. As DNA, the CDR3 is TGTGCCAGCAGTTTGCCGGGACTTAATGAAAAACTGTTTTTT. Translation gives CASSLPGLNEKLFF.